This T cell receptor beta chain stems from a study of tumor and adjacent non-tumor tissue in lung cancer. General study findings and limits: Top 100 clones took a larger repertoire share in normal lung.

This CDR3 has 18 amino acids. Germline CDR1 is LGHNA and CDR2 is YSLEER. The V gene lost 4 bases and the J gene lost 8 bases, with 29 bases spanning the gap. About this clonotype itself: What it binds is unknown.

The library came from three nested PCR rounds adapted from ARM-PCR protocols. In TCRdb, the multiplex PCR reads were re-called with MiXCR into one record per CDR3 protein. The sample consists of 85,000 to 130,000 distinct CDR3 sequences, 65% of them appearing once. The template was RNA from unsorted bulk tissue. This non-tumor lung sample came from over 3 cm beyond the tumor edge. The clonotype comes from a young man with non-small cell lung cancer. V usage is TRBV4-3 and J usage is TRBJ1-2, with D unclear. Sequencing was done on a sample of distant non-tumor lung tissue. The CDR3 spells CASSPAPSRHGVGEGYTF. The CDR3 DNA reads as TGCGCCAGCAGCCCCGCCCCCTCCCGACATGGGGTAGGTGAAGGCTACACCTTC.